A selection of T cell receptor beta chains follows, all from one sample in a study of healthy donors' naive CD4 and CD8 T cells. TCRdb independently ran MiXCR on the reads; one entry per CDR3 protein. The sample holds about 180,000 distinct CDR3 sequences; 65% to 75% are singletons and the top ten take around 2%. The sequenced sample consisted of naive CD4+ and CD8+ T cells sorted from blood, pooled from several donors. The receptor set was obtained from a pool of human donors in good health; the sample pools cells from several healthy donors. The CDR3 runs from the conserved cysteine through the conserved F or W. The D gene is left open where the match is weak. Size values are once, few and many counts, or a class for expanded clones, and some rows have none.

size	J	D	V	length	DNA	CDR3
few	TRBJ1-5	NA	TRBV19	17	TGTGCCAGTAGTATCAAGGAGATGGGAGTAAGCAATCAGCCCCAGCATTTT	CASSIKEMGVSNQPQHF
few	TRBJ2-7	TRBD1	TRBV6-1	14	TGTGCCAGCAGTGAATGGGGGACAGGGGACGAGCAGTACTTC	CASSEWGTGDEQYF
few	TRBJ2-3	TRBD2	TRBV29-1	14	TGCAGCGTTGGAAAGCGGGAGAGGGGAGATACGCAGTATTTT	CSVGKRERGDTQYF
NA	TRBJ2-7	TRBD2	TRBV29-1	15	TGCAGCGTAGTGGGACTAGCGGGAGGGGCCTACGAGCAGTACTTC	CSVVGLAGGAYEQYF
NA	TRBJ2-7	TRBD2	TRBV15	16	TGTGCCACCAGCAGTTCCCCTAGCGGGAGATCCTACGAGCAGTACTTC	CATSSSPSGRSYEQYF
NA	TRBJ1-1	NA	TRBV29-1	13	TGCAGCGTTGAAAGACCTCTGAACACTGAAGCTTTCTTT	CSVERPLNTEAFF
NA	TRBJ1-3	NA	TRBV29-1	16	TGCAGCATTGCGGAGAGGACCCGACCAGGAGGAAACACCATATATTTT	CSIAERTRPGGNTIYF
once	TRBJ2-7	NA	TRBV11-2	15	TGTGCCAGCAGCTTAGATAAGGCCAGGGTGAGCGAGCAGTACTTC	CASSLDKARVSEQYF
NA	TRBJ2-7	NA	TRBV30	15	TGTGCCTGGAGTGTACAAGGGGCCCCTCTGGGCGAGCAGTACTTC	CAWSVQGAPLGEQYF
NA	TRBJ2-1	NA	TRBV27	14	TGTGCCAGCAGTTTACACGAATCTTACAATGAGCAGTTCTTC	CASSLHESYNEQFF
few	TRBJ2-5	TRBD2	TRBV24-1	18	TGTGCCACCAGTGATTTGGGTCGCGGGGCGGGGGTAGGAGAGACCCAGTACTTC	CATSDLGRGAGVGETQYF
NA	TRBJ1-1	NA	TRBV5-4	13	TGTGCCACCAGTTGGGGGGTCTACACTGAAGCTTTCTTT	CATSWGVYTEAFF
once	TRBJ2-1	NA	TRBV6-5	14	TGTGCCAGCAGTCCCTCAACGTACTCCAATGCGCAGTTCTTC	CASSPSTYSNAQFF
NA	TRBJ2-1	NA	TRBV29-1	13	TGCAGCGTTGAAGGGACTTCGAATAGTGAGCAGTTCTTC	CSVEGTSNSEQFF
NA	TRBJ2-1	TRBD2	TRBV24-1	13	TGTGCCACCGGGGAGGGAGCCTACAATGAGCAGTTCTTC	CATGEGAYNEQFF
NA	TRBJ2-3	NA	TRBV11-2	17	TGTGCCAGCAGCCCTACGTTTCCGGGGAGTGTGACAGATACGCAGTATTTT	CASSPTFPGSVTDTQYF
NA	TRBJ2-3	NA	TRBV29-1	14	TGCAGCGTTGACCTGCCCCAGGGGAGAGATACGCAGTATTTT	CSVDLPQGRDTQYF
NA	TRBJ2-7	TRBD2	TRBV29-1	15	TGCAGCGTTGAAGTTGCGCTAGCGGGAGTCTACGAGCAGTACTTC	CSVEVALAGVYEQYF
NA	TRBJ2-3	NA	TRBV29-1	10	TGCAGCGCCGTAGCAGATACGCAGTATTTT	CSAVADTQYF
NA	TRBJ2-6	NA	TRBV5-6	16	TGTGCCAGCAGCCGGGGACGGCCCTCTGGGGCCAACGTCCTGACTTTC	CASSRGRPSGANVLTF
NA	TRBJ2-3	NA	TRBV4-1	13	TGCGCCAGCAGCCAAGAGGGCCAAAATACGCAGTATTTT	CASSQEGQNTQYF
NA	TRBJ1-5	NA	TRBV29-1	16	TGCAGCGTTGGGGTCAGGGTAATTGGTAGCAATCAGCCCCAGCATTTT	CSVGVRVIGSNQPQHF
NA	TRBJ2-1	TRBD1	TRBV29-1	13	TGCAGCGTTGCGAGGGACAGGGGTAATGAGCAGTTCTTC	CSVARDRGNEQFF
once	TRBJ2-7	NA	TRBV29-1	14	TGCAGCGTTGAAGGAGTGGGCAGGGAGTACGAGCAGTACTTC	CSVEGVGREYEQYF
NA	TRBJ1-1	TRBD1	TRBV29-1	15	TGCAGCGTTGTACGAACGACAGGGGCGAACACTGAAGCTTTCTTT	CSVVRTTGANTEAFF
NA	TRBJ2-7	NA	TRBV29-1	14	TGCAGCGTTGTTTTAGGGGACACGACCTACGAGCAGTACTTC	CSVVLGDTTYEQYF
NA	TRBJ1-2	NA	TRBV29-1	12	TGCAGCGTTGAGTCGGGTTTTGATGGCTACACCTTC	CSVESGFDGYTF
NA	TRBJ1-1	TRBD1	TRBV20-1	14	TGCAGTGCTAGAGAACAACAGGGGGTAGGTGAAGCTTTCTTT	CSAREQQGVGEAFF
NA	TRBJ2-1	TRBD1	TRBV11-2	12	TGTGCCAGCAGCCCGGCAGGGGGTGAGCAGTTCTTC	CASSPAGGEQFF
NA	TRBJ2-1	TRBD2	TRBV5-6	15	TGTGCCAGCAGCCCGGGACTAGCGAACTACAATGAGCAGTTCTTC	CASSPGLANYNEQFF
NA	TRBJ2-7	NA	TRBV5-5	12	TGTGCCAGCAGCCCCCGATATGGCGAGCAGTACTTC	CASSPRYGEQYF
NA	TRBJ2-3	NA	TRBV19	17	TGTGCCAGTAGTATTGGTTCTTGGAGCGATAACACAGATACGCAGTATTTT	CASSIGSWSDNTDTQYF
NA	TRBJ2-5	NA	TRBV19	13	TGTGCCAGTACAGCTTCCACACAAGAGACCCAGTACTTC	CASTASTQETQYF
once	TRBJ1-1	NA	TRBV29-1	13	TGCAGCGTTGGTACGGCTTTGAACACTGAAGCTTTCTTT	CSVGTALNTEAFF
few	TRBJ2-7	TRBD1	TRBV6-2/TRBV6-3	14	TGTGCCAGCAGCCTCGACAGGGTTCTCTACGAGCAGTACTTC	CASSLDRVLYEQYF
NA	TRBJ2-1	TRBD1	TRBV27	15	TGTGCCAGCAGTTTCTCCGGGACAGGGCACAATGAGCAGTTCTTC	CASSFSGTGHNEQFF
few	TRBJ2-3	TRBD1	TRBV5-6	13	TGTGCCAGCAGCGAAACAGGGGTCGCTACGCAGTATTTT	CASSETGVATQYF